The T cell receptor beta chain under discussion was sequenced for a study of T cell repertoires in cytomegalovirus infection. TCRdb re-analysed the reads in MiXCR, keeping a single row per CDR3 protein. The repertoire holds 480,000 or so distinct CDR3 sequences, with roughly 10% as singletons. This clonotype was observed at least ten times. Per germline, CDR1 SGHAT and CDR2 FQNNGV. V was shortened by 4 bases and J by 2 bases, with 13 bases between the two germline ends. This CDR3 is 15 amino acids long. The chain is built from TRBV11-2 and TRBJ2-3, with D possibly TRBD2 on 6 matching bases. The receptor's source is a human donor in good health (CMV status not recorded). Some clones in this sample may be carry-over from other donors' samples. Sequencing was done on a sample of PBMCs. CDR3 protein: CASSSFPGLTDTQYF. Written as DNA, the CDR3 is TGTGCCAGCAGCTCATTCCCGGGACTCACAGATACGCAGTATTTT.